A selection of T cell receptor beta chains follows, all from one sample in a study of blood T cell repertoires in COVID-19. Clones were read by immunoSEQ multiplex PCR, and TCRdb kept only the in-frame ones, dropping some. The table records roughly 260,000 clones, 75% to 90% of them present only once. Sequencing used PBMCs or T cells enriched from blood (not recorded which). These receptors were collected from a young woman with acute COVID-19. Both conserved end residues are part of each CDR3. The order of the fields is V gene, D gene, clone size, J gene, CDR3 DNA, CDR3 protein. D genes are given only for firm matches. Some rows have no size entry. The others give once, few or many, or a class for an expanded clone.

V: TRBV2; D: TRBD2; size: .; J: TRBJ2-5; DNA: TGTGCCAGCAAGGGACTAGCGGGCCCCCAAGAGACCCAGTACTTC; CDR3: CASKGLAGPQETQYF
V: TRBV7-3; D: TRBD2; size: .; J: TRBJ2-1; DNA: TGTGCCAGCAGCTCTCTAGCGGTGGGCTCCTACAATGAGCAGTTCTTC; CDR3: CASSSLAVGSYNEQFF
V: TRBV5-4; D: .; size: .; J: TRBJ2-2; DNA: TGTGCCAGCAGCCCGGGGGGGACAGTGAACACCGGGGAGCTGTTTTTT; CDR3: CASSPGGTVNTGELFF
V: TRBV19; D: TRBD1; size: .; J: TRBJ1-1; DNA: TGTGCCAGTAGTCTGGGACAGGGTGGGAACACTGAAGCTTTCTTT; CDR3: CASSLGQGGNTEAFF
V: TRBV28; D: .; size: .; J: TRBJ2-5; DNA: TGTGCCAGCAGTTCAGACTCAGGGGCCAACGGGGAGACCCAGTACTTC; CDR3: CASSSDSGANGETQYF
V: TRBV4-3; D: .; size: .; J: TRBJ1-2; DNA: TGCGCCAGCAGCCAAGCCGGGGGGCGCTACTATGGCTACACCTTC; CDR3: CASSQAGGRYYGYTF
V: TRBV11-1; D: TRBD1; size: .; J: TRBJ1-2; DNA: TGTGCCAGCAGCCCGGGACAGTCCTATGGCTACACCTTC; CDR3: CASSPGQSYGYTF
V: TRBV13; D: TRBD2; size: .; J: TRBJ2-1; DNA: TGTGCCAGCAAAAAGTGGGGCGGGGGGAAATACAATGAGCAGTTCTTC; CDR3: CASKKWGGGKYNEQFF
V: TRBV10-3; D: .; size: .; J: TRBJ2-7; DNA: TGTGCCATCAGTGGGGCAGAATTCCCCCACGAGCAGTACTTC; CDR3: CAISGAEFPHEQYF
V: TRBV7-9; D: TRBD2; size: once; J: TRBJ2-1; DNA: TGTGCCAGCAGCAAACGATTCAGGACTAGCGAGAATGAGCAGTTCTTC; CDR3: CASSKRFRTSENEQFF
V: TRBV6-1; D: TRBD1; size: once; J: TRBJ1-2; DNA: TGTGCCAGCAGTGACAGGGGGCCAGAGGGCTACACCTTC; CDR3: CASSDRGPEGYTF
V: TRBV5-8; D: .; size: .; J: TRBJ1-6; DNA: TGTGCCAGCAGCACGGTCGCGCCCCTCCACTTT; CDR3: CASSTVAPLHF
V: TRBV3-1/TRBV3-2; D: TRBD1; size: .; J: TRBJ1-2; DNA: TGTGCCAGCAGCCAAGGACAGGGAGAGGTGCTCTATGGCTACACCTTC; CDR3: CASSQGQGEVLYGYTF
V: TRBV20-1; D: TRBD1; size: .; J: TRBJ2-3; DNA: TGCAGTGCTAGTAGGGACAGGAACACAGATACGCAGTATTTT; CDR3: CSASRDRNTDTQYF
V: TRBV7-9; D: .; size: once; J: TRBJ2-7; DNA: TGTGCCAGCAGCTTAGTCTTCGGGGGAGAGCAGTACTTC; CDR3: CASSLVFGGEQYF
V: TRBV19; D: TRBD1; size: once; J: TRBJ1-1; DNA: TGTGCCAGTAGTATGGACAGGGGAGGCACTGAAGCTTTCTTT; CDR3: CASSMDRGGTEAFF
V: TRBV7-9; D: TRBD2; size: .; J: TRBJ2-7; DNA: TGTGCCAGCAGGGCGGGGGGGACTTCCTACGAGCAGTACTTC; CDR3: CASRAGGTSYEQYF
V: TRBV9; D: TRBD2; size: .; J: TRBJ2-7; DNA: TGTGCCAGCAGCGCTGGGACTAGCGGGAGTTATTACGAGCAGTACTTC; CDR3: CASSAGTSGSYYEQYF
V: TRBV5-1; D: .; size: .; J: TRBJ2-1; DNA: TGCGCCAGCAGCTTGGATGGAACGACAATTCAACCCTCATACAATGAGCAGTTCTTC; CDR3: CASSLDGTTIQPSYNEQFF
V: TRBV7-8; D: TRBD1; size: .; J: TRBJ1-1; DNA: TGTGCCAGCAGCTTGACAGGGTCGGCTTTCTTT; CDR3: CASSLTGSAFF
V: TRBV7-2; D: .; size: .; J: TRBJ1-1; DNA: TGTGCCAGCAGCTTAGTTCAGGGGATTACTGAAGCTTTCTTT; CDR3: CASSLVQGITEAFF
V: TRBV5-4; D: TRBD1; size: .; J: TRBJ2-7; DNA: TGTGCCAGCAGCCCAAGGGGAGCAGGGGGCGTTGGTGACGAGCAGTACTTC; CDR3: CASSPRGAGGVGDEQYF
V: TRBV19; D: .; size: .; J: TRBJ2-3; DNA: TGTGCCAGTAGTATAAGCGGTCGCACAGATACGCAGTATTTT; CDR3: CASSISGRTDTQYF